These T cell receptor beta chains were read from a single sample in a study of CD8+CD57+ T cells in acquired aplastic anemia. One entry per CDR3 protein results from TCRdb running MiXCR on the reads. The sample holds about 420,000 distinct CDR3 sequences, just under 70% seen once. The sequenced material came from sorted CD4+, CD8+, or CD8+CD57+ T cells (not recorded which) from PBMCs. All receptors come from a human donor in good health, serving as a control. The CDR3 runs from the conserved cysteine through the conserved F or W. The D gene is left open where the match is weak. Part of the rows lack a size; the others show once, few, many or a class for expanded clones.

TGTGCCAGCAGCAGAGAAGGGACACACGCAAAAACTTTCTTT CASSREGTHAKTFF . TRBV7-2 . TRBJ1-1
TGTGCCAGCAGTGAACCGCAAACAGATACGCAGTATTTT CASSEPQTDTQYF . TRBV25-1 few TRBJ2-3
TGTGCCAGCAGCGCAGATGGCCTTTCACCCCCCCACTTT CASSADGLSPPHF . TRBV9 . TRBJ1-6
TGTGCCAGCAGCTTTCGGGGGGGCGCCTACGAGCAGTACTTC CASSFRGGAYEQYF TRBD2 TRBV5-5 . TRBJ2-7
TGTGCCAGCAGCTTCGGGAGTCACACTGAAGCTTTCTTT CASSFGSHTEAFF . TRBV7-2 many TRBJ1-1
TGTGCCAGCAGGAACGTGACAGGGACTGGGGCCAACGTCCTGACTTTC CASRNVTGTGANVLTF TRBD1 TRBV12-3/TRBV12-4 . TRBJ2-6
TGTGCCAGCAGCATAGGACTAGTCCCCTACAATGAGCAGTTCTTC CASSIGLVPYNEQFF TRBD2 TRBV11-2 . TRBJ2-1
TGTGCCAGCAGCTTACGGGACAGGGGGTCCTACCCCCAGCATTTT CASSLRDRGSYPQHF TRBD1 TRBV7-8 once TRBJ1-5
TGTGCCAGCAGCGCGACTAGCGGGAGGCCCGCAGGCAATGAGCAGTTCTTC CASSATSGRPAGNEQFF TRBD2 TRBV25-1 few TRBJ2-1
TGCAGTGCCTTGCGGACCGAAAACTATGGCTACACCTTC CSALRTENYGYTF . TRBV20-1 . TRBJ1-2
TGTGCCAGCTCACCATCGGGACGGGAAGGGAACACTGAAGCTTTCTTT CASSPSGREGNTEAFF . TRBV18 many TRBJ1-1
TGTGCCAGCAGAACGTACGGGACAGGTCGGGGCTACACCTTC CASRTYGTGRGYTF TRBD1 TRBV12-3/TRBV12-4 . TRBJ1-2
TGCAGTGCTATGGGGTTTACAGATAAAAAACTGTTTTTT CSAMGFTDKKLFF . TRBV20-1 . TRBJ1-4
TGTGCCAGCAGCCAACTGGACGAAGCTACGCAGTATTTT CASSQLDEATQYF . TRBV7-2 . TRBJ2-3
TGTGCCAGCAGCCCTTCCCGGACAGGAAGTCAACAGCCCCAGCATTTT CASSPSRTGSQQPQHF TRBD1 TRBV2 . TRBJ1-5
TGTGCCAGCAGCGCAGTTTCAGATAATGGAGCTATCCACTTT CASSAVSDNGAIHF . TRBV15 once TRBJ1-6
TGTGCCAGCAGCTCGGGACAGAGCTATAATTCACCCCTCCACTTT CASSSGQSYNSPLHF TRBD1 TRBV7-9 . TRBJ1-6
TGTGCCAGCAGCCTACCAGGTGCCTACAATGAGCAGTTCTTC CASSLPGAYNEQFF . TRBV6-6 . TRBJ2-1
TGTGCCAGCAGCCTCTCGGACGGCGACACTGAAGCTTTCTTT CASSLSDGDTEAFF . TRBV7-2 many TRBJ1-1
TGTGCCAGTAGTATTGCGGTTTACACCAAAGGGGAGTTT CASSIAVYTKGEF . TRBV19 . TRBJ1-1
TGCGCCAGCAGCGTACCTCAGGGGGAGGAGACCCAGTACTTC CASSVPQGEETQYF TRBD1 TRBV5-1 . TRBJ2-5
TGTGCCAGCACGGGGCACCTGGGAGCTCAGCCCCAGCATTTT CASTGHLGAQPQHF . TRBV5-5 . TRBJ1-5
TGTGCCAGCAGTGGGGTTGGCAGCTCCCCAGTGACCGGGGAGCTGTTT CASSGVGSSPVTGELF . TRBV2 few TRBJ1-5
TGTGCCAGTAGGCCAACCCCGGGACAGGGAGGCTACGAGCAGTACTTC CASRPTPGQGGYEQYF TRBD1 TRBV19 . TRBJ2-7
TGTGCCAGCAGCACCACCAGGGTTACCGCGTCCAACGAGTACTTC CASSTTRVTASNEYF . TRBV9 . TRBJ2-7
TGCAGAGTTGGAGGTCAGCCCCAGCATTTT CRVGGQPQHF . TRBV29-1 . TRBJ1-5
TGTGCCAGCAGCCAAGTAGGATTTAACACTGAAGCTTTCTTT CASSQVGFNTEAFF . TRBV14 once TRBJ1-1
TGTGCCTGGAGTTACCGGCGGGGGAATGAGCAGTTCTTC CAWSYRRGNEQFF TRBD2 TRBV30 many TRBJ2-1
TGTGCCAGCAGTGAAGCGACAGACGACTCACCCCTCCACTTT CASSEATDDSPLHF . TRBV19 . TRBJ1-6
TGTGCCAGCAGCTCCGGGACAGCCCCAGAGACCCAGTACTTC CASSSGTAPETQYF TRBD1 TRBV11-3 many TRBJ2-5
TGTGCCAGCAGTGAGTGGCGGACGAACACTGAAGCTTTCTTT CASSEWRTNTEAFF . TRBV2 few TRBJ1-1
TGTGCCAGCAGTGTTTTGTATTCCTCCCTCCACTTT CASSVLYSSLHF . TRBV9 . TRBJ1-6
TGCGCCAGCAGCATGAGCAGGGACTCACCCCTCCACTTT CASSMSRDSPLHF . TRBV5-1 . TRBJ1-6
TGTGCCAGCAGTCCTGGGACAGGGGGCTACACCTTC CASSPGTGGYTF TRBD1 TRBV12-3/TRBV12-4 once TRBJ1-2
TGTGCCAGCAGCTTAGCACGCAAGCAGGGTGGTGGCTACACCTTC CASSLARKQGGGYTF . TRBV9 once TRBJ1-2
TGCGCCAGCAGCAGGCGGGAGGGGTCCCCCTATGGCTACACCTTC CASSRREGSPYGYTF . TRBV5-1 . TRBJ1-2
TGTGCCAGCAGCAACGGAGTCGCCCTCTCACCCCTCCACTTT CASSNGVALSPLHF . TRBV7-6 once TRBJ1-6
TGTGCCAGCAGCTTAACCCCTAGCGGGACCTACGAGCAGTACTTC CASSLTPSGTYEQYF TRBD2 TRBV5-1 . TRBJ2-7
TGTGCCAGCATTCGACAGGGGAGGGGAAACACTGAAGCTTTCTTT CASIRQGRGNTEAFF TRBD1 TRBV6-5 many TRBJ1-1
TGTGCCAGCAGCGCCCGGACAGATACCCAGAAATATGGGCAGTATTTT CASSARTDTQKYGQYF . TRBV7-2 . TRBJ2-3
TGTGCCAGTAGTCCGACAAGTCATCAGCCCCAGCATTTT CASSPTSHQPQHF . TRBV19 few TRBJ1-5
TGTGCCAGCAGCAGCCCTGGAGGTGAAAAACTGTTTTTT CASSSPGGEKLFF . TRBV2 . TRBJ1-4
TGTGCCAGCGGGCAGGACGGTACCTCGTGCGAGCAGTACTTC CASGQDGTSCEQYF . TRBV7-3 . TRBJ2-7
TGTGCCAGCAGCTACCAGGGGGGCGAGCAGTACTACGACTTC CASSYQGGEQYYDF . TRBV7-9 . TRBJ2-5
TGTGCCAGCACTAATGACAGGGGGAAGACTGCAACTTACTTT CASTNDRGKTATYF TRBD1 TRBV2 . TRBJ1-3
TGTGCCAGCGGCAGTACCTGGAACACTGAAGCTTTCTTT CASGSTWNTEAFF . TRBV12-3/TRBV12-4 . TRBJ1-1
TGTGCCAGCAGCTTGACAGGGAACTACCAGTACTTCTTC CASSLTGNYQYFF TRBD1 TRBV7-3 . TRBJ2-7
TGTGCCAGCAGCGACGGGGCGGGCAATGAGCAGTTCTTC CASSDGAGNEQFF . TRBV7-2 many TRBJ2-1
TGTGCCAGTAGTATGGCTTTTGGGGGCAATCAGCCCCAGCATTTT CASSMAFGGNQPQHF . TRBV19 . TRBJ1-5
TGTGCTAGCAGTTGGGTCCACGAGCAGTACTTC CASSWVHEQYF . TRBV12-3/TRBV12-4 . TRBJ2-7
TGTGCCAGCAGCGATACAGGGGCGGCTAATGAAAAACTGTTTTTT CASSDTGAANEKLFF TRBD1 TRBV12-5 . TRBJ1-4
TGCAGTGCTAGGCCTGGGGGGGCCGGGGAGACCCAGTACTTC CSARPGGAGETQYF . TRBV20-1 . TRBJ2-5
TGTGCCAGTAGTAAAAGTGTCCTCTCCAGAGAGCAAGACTTT CASSKSVLSREQDF . TRBV19 . TRBJ2-7
TGCAGTGCTAGGGTCACCTCCTACAATGAGCAGTTCTTC CSARVTSYNEQFF . TRBV20-1 . TRBJ2-1
TGCAGTGCTAGAACCCCCGGACAGGGGAACACTGAAGCTTTCTTT CSARTPGQGNTEAFF TRBD1 TRBV20-1 many TRBJ1-1
TGCAGTGCTAGAGAAAGGGGTAGCTATAATTCACCCCTCCACTTT CSARERGSYNSPLHF . TRBV20-1 once TRBJ1-6